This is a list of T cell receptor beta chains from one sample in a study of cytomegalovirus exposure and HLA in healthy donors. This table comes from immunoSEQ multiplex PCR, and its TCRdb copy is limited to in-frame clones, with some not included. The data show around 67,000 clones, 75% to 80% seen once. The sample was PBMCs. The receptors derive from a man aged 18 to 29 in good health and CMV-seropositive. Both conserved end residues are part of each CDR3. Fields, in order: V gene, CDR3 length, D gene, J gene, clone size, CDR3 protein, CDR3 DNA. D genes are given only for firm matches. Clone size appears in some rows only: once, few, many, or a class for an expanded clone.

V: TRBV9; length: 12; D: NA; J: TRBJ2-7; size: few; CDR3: CASSSNGYEQYF; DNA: TGTGCCAGCAGCTCCAACGGCTACGAGCAGTACTTC
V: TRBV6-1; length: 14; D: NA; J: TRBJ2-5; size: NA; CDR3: CASSEGPPPETQYF; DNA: TGTGCCAGCAGTGAAGGGCCCCCACCAGAGACCCAGTACTTC
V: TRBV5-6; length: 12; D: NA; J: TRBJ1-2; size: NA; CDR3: CASSLGGNGYTF; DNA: TGTGCCAGCAGCTTGGGAGGGAATGGCTACACCTTC
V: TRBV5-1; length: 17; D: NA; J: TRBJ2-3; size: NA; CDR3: CASSWGMGGASTDTQYF; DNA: TGCGCCAGCAGCTGGGGAATGGGGGGAGCTAGCACAGATACGCAGTATTTT
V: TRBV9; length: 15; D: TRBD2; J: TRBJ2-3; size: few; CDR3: CASSVEASGSWTQYF; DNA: TGTGCCAGCAGCGTAGAGGCTAGCGGGAGTTGGACGCAGTATTTT
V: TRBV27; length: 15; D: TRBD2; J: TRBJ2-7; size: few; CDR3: CASRPGLADRYEQYF; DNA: TGTGCCAGCAGGCCGGGACTAGCGGACCGCTACGAGCAGTACTTC
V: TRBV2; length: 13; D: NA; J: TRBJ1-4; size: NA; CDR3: CASRGGIGEKLFF; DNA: TGTGCCTCGAGGGGGGGGATCGGGGAAAAACTGTTTTTT
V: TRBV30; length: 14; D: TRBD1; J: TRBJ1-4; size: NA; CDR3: CAWSGDRGYEKLFF; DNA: TGTGCCTGGAGTGGGGACAGGGGATACGAAAAACTGTTTTTT
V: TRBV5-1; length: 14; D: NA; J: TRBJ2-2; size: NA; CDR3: CASSLRQGTGELFF; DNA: TGCGCCAGCAGCTTGCGGCAGGGGACCGGGGAGCTGTTTTTT
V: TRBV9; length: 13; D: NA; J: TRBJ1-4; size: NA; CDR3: CASSPRTGEKLFF; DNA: TGTGCCAGCAGCCCCCGGACGGGAGAAAAACTGTTTTTT
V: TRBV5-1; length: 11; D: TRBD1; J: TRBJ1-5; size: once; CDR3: CAGQGYQPQHF; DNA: TGCGCGGGACAGGGGTATCAGCCCCAGCATTTT
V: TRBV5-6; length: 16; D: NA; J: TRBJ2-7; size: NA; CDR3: CASSLVSVTGSYEQYF; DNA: TGTGCCAGCAGCTTGGTGAGCGTTACTGGCTCCTACGAGCAGTACTTC
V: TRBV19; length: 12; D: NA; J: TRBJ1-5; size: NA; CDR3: CASTLGREPQHF; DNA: TGTGCCAGTACCCTTGGGAGGGAACCCCAGCATTTT
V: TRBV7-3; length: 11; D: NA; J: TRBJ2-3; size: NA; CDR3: CASSRGDTQYF; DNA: TGTGCCAGCAGCCGCGGGGATACGCAGTATTTT
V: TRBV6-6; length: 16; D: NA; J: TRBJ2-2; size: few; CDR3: CASSYSRRQNTGELFF; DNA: TGTGCCAGCAGTTACTCTCGGCGGCAGAACACCGGGGAGCTGTTTTTT
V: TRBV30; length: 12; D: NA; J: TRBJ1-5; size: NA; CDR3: CAWSITGQPQHF; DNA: TGTGCCTGGAGTATAACGGGTCAGCCCCAGCATTTT
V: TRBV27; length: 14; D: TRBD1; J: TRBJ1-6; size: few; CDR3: CASSRDRGDSPLHF; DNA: TGTGCCAGCAGCAGGGACAGGGGTGATTCACCCCTCCACTTT
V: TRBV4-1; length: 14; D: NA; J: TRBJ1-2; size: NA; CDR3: CASSQASGNYGYTF; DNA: TGCGCCAGCAGCCAAGCGTCAGGGAACTATGGCTACACCTTC
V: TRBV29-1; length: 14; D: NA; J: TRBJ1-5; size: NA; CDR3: CSVRSSDSNQPQHF; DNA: TGCAGCGTTCGGTCCTCCGATAGCAATCAGCCCCAGCATTTT
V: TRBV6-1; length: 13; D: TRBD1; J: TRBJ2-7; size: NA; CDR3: CASSERQGFGQYF; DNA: TGTGCCAGCAGTGAGAGACAGGGTTTTGGGCAGTACTTC
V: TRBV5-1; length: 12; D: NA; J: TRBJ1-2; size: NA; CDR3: CASSPDSTSYTF; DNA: TGCGCCAGCAGCCCCGACAGTACCAGCTACACCTTC
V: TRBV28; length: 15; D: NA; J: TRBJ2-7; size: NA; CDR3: CASSAPGLAAPEQYF; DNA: TGTGCCAGCAGCGCCCCGGGGTTAGCGGCGCCGGAGCAGTACTTC
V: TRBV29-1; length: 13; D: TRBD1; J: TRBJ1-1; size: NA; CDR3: CSAADRVNTEAFF; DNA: TGCAGCGCAGCGGACAGGGTGAACACTGAAGCTTTCTTT
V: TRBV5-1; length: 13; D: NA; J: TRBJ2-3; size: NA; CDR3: CASSVLGTDTQYF; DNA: TGCGCCAGCAGCGTACTAGGCACAGATACGCAGTATTTT
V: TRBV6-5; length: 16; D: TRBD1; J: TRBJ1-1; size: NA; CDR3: CASSYATPTGVGVAFF; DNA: TGTGCCAGCAGTTACGCGACCCCGACAGGGGTGGGAGTAGCTTTCTTT
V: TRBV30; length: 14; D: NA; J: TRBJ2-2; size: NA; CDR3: CAWKEQVDTGELFF; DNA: TGTGCCTGGAAGGAACAGGTGGACACCGGGGAGCTGTTTTTT
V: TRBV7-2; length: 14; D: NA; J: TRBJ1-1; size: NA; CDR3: CASSLIGGNTEAFF; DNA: TGTGCCAGCAGCTTAATCGGGGGTAACACTGAAGCTTTCTTT
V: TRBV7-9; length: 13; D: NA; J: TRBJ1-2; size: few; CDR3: CASSLPDTDGYTF; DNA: TGTGCCAGCAGCTTACCAGACACCGATGGCTACACCTTC
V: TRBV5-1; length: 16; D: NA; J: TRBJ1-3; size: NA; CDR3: CASSSGSLSSGNTIYF; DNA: TGCGCCAGCAGCTCGGGATCTCTGAGCTCTGGAAACACCATATATTTT
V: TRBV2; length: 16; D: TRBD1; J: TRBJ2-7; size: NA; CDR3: CASSDYTGGAGYEQYF; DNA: TGTGCCAGCAGTGACTACACAGGGGGCGCAGGGTACGAGCAGTACTTC
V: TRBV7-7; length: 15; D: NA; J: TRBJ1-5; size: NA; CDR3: CASSLGNPSAGPQHF; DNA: TGTGCCAGCAGCTTAGGGAATCCCTCGGCGGGGCCCCAGCATTTT
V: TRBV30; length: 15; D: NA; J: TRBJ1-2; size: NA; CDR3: CAWSVPGKGIYGYTF; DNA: TGTGCCTGGAGTGTACCGGGGAAGGGAATCTATGGCTACACCTTC
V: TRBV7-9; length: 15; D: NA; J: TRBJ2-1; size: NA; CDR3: CASSPGSSRRNEQFF; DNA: TGTGCCAGCAGCCCCGGGAGTAGTAGGAGGAATGAGCAGTTCTTC
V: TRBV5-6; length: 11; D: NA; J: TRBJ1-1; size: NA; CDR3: CASSWHTEAFF; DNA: TGTGCCAGCAGCTGGCACACTGAAGCTTTCTTT
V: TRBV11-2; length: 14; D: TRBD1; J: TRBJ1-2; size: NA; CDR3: CASSSNRGFYGYTF; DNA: TGTGCCAGCAGCTCTAACAGGGGGTTTTATGGCTACACCTTC
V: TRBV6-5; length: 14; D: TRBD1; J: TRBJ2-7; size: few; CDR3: CASSSGQGGYEQYF; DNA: TGTGCCAGCAGTTCTGGACAGGGGGGCTACGAGCAGTACTTC
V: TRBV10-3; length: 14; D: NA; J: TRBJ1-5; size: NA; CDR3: CAISDARGNQPQHF; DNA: TGTGCCATCAGTGACGCCAGGGGCAATCAGCCCCAGCATTTT
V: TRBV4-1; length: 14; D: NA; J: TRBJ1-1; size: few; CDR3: CASSQPQGGIEAFF; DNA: TGCGCCAGCAGCCAACCCCAAGGGGGTATTGAAGCTTTCTTT
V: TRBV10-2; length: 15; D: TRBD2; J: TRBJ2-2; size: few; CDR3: CASTIAGGDTGELFF; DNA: TGCGCCAGCACCATAGCGGGGGGGGACACCGGGGAGCTGTTTTTT
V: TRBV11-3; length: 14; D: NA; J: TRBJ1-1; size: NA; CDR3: CASSLEGAYTEAFF; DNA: TGTGCCAGCAGCTTAGAGGGGGCGTATACTGAAGCTTTCTTT
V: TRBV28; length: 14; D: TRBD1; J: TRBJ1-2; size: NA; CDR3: CASSPGQGGYGYTF; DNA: TGTGCCAGCAGTCCCGGACAGGGCGGCTATGGCTACACCTTC
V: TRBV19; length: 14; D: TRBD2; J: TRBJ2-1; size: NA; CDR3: CASSIASGGNEQFF; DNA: TGTGCCAGTAGTATAGCTTCGGGGGGCAATGAGCAGTTCTTC
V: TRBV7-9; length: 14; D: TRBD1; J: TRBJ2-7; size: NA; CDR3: CASSLEGQVYEQYF; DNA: TGTGCCAGCAGCTTAGAGGGACAGGTCTACGAGCAGTACTTC
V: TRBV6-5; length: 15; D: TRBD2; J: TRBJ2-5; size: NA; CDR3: CASRPRLAGEKTQYF; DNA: TGTGCCAGCAGGCCCCGACTAGCGGGGGAAAAGACCCAGTACTTC
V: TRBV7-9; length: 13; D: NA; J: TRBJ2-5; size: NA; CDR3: CASSFIRERAQYF; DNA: TGTGCCAGCAGCTTCATCAGGGAACGGGCCCAGTACTTC
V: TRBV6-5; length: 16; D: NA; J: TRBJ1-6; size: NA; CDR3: CASSYSSGAEESPLHF; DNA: TGTGCCAGCAGTTATTCCTCGGGAGCCGAGGAATCACCCCTCCACTTT
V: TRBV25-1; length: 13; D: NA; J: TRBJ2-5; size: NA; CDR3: CASSEGVVETQYF; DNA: TGTGCCAGCAGTGAAGGAGTGGTAGAGACCCAGTACTTC